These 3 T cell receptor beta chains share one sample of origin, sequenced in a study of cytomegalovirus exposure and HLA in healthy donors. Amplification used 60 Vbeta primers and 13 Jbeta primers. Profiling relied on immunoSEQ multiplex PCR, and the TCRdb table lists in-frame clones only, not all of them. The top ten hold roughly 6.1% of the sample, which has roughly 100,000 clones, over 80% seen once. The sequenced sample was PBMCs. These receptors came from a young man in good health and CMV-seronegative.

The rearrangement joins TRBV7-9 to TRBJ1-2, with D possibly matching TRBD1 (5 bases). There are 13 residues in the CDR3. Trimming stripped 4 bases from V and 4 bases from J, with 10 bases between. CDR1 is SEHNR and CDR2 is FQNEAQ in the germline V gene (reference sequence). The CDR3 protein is CASSWGESYGYTF. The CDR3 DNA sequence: TGTGCCAGCAGCTGGGGGGAAAGCTATGGCTACACCTTC.

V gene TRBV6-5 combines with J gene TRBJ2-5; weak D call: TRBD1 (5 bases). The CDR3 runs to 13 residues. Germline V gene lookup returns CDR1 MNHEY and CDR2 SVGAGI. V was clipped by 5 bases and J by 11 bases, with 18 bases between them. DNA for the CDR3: TGTGCCAGCAGTCCCCGGGCAGGGAATGAGCAGTACTTC. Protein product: CASSPRAGNEQYF.

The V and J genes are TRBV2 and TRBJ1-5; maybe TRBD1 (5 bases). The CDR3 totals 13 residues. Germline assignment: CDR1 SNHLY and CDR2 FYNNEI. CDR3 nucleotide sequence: TGTGCAATCCGGGACTCGGGGAATCAGCCCCAGCATTTT. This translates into CAIRDSGNQPQHF.